These 21 T cell receptor beta chains were sequenced from one sample in a study of control samples from healthy donors and cancer patients. Measured with immunoSEQ multiplex PCR; TCRdb has only the in-frame clones, and not every one. The sample includes around 140,000 clones, roughly 92% of them seen just once. Sequencing used blood. These receptors were collected from a man in his late teens or twenties in good health.

The chain links TRBV7-2 to TRBJ1-2; no clear D gene. This CDR3 comprises 11 residues. V was pared by 7 bases and J by 5 bases, with 8 bases between. Germline lookup yields CDR1 SGHTA and CDR2 FQGNSA. The CDR3 reads CASKTAYGYTF. The CDR3 bases are TGTGCCAGCAAAACAGCATATGGCTACACCTTC.

In its sample, this clone was seen once. V and J are TRBV27 and TRBJ1-1; weak D call: TRBD1 (6 bases). V lost 6 bases, J lost 2 bases, and 10 bases lay in between. Looked up from germline, CDR1 is MNHEY and CDR2 is SMNVEV (reference sequence). This CDR3 is built from 13 residues. The CDR3 sequence: CASSPGANTEAFF. The CDR3 DNA is TGTGCCAGCAGCCCAGGGGCTAACACTGAAGCTTTCTTT.

The gene calls are TRBV2 and TRBJ2-3, with 9 bases matching TRBD2. Losses at the gene ends were 6 bases for V and 3 bases for J; bases not matched to a gene: 28. The CDR3 contains 22 residues. The germline CDR1 and CDR2 sequences are SNHLY and FYNNEI. The CDR3 reads CASSEFGTSPRGGRRMTDTQYF. CDR3 in DNA: TGTGCCAGCAGCGAATTTGGAACTAGTCCGCGGGGGGGAAGGAGGATGACAGATACGCAGTATTTT.

This rearrangement joins TRBV25-1 to TRBJ1-1; tentatively, D is TRBD1 (5 bases). V was shortened by 4 bases and J by 5 bases, with 11 bases between the two germline ends. Looked up from germline, CDR1 is MGHDK and CDR2 is SYGVNS. The CDR3 is made up of 13 amino acids. The CDR3 DNA is TGTGCCAGCAGTGTGGGGGGGAGGACTGAAGCTTTCTTT. It is translated as CASSVGGRTEAFF.

This chain links TRBV7-9 with TRBJ1-3, with no clear D. CDR1 is SEHNR and CDR2 is FQNEAQ in the germline V gene (reference sequence). V was trimmed by 1 base and J by 8 bases, leaving 15 bases between them. This CDR3 spans 15 amino acids. CDR3 amino acids: CASSLGRGSAYTIYF. The CDR3 DNA follows: TGTGCCAGCAGCTTAGGGCGTGGCAGCGCGTACACCATATATTTT.

The gene calls are TRBV19 and TRBJ1-5, with TRBD1 as a possible D gene (5 bases). Germline V gene sequence: CDR1 LNHDA, CDR2 SQIVND (reference sequence). Trimming cost V 5 bases and J 4 bases, with 15 bases left between them. The CDR3 loop spans 15 amino acids. The CDR3 DNA is TGTGCCAGTAGTCCAGACGGGGACTGGAATCAGCCCCAGCATTTT. Protein sequence: CASSPDGDWNQPQHF.

This chain uses TRBV29-1 with TRBJ2-7; 7 nucleotides agree with TRBD1. The J segment lost 4 bases and the V segment lost 6 bases, leaving 9 bases of the junction unmatched. Germline-derived CDR1 and CDR2 are SQVTM and ANQGSEA. The CDR3 has 13 amino acids. CDR3 sequence reads: CSVKDRVGYEQYF. Written as DNA, the CDR3 is TGCAGCGTCAAAGACAGGGTAGGGTACGAGCAGTACTTC.

The V call is TRBV7-9, the J call TRBJ2-7; 8 bases match TRBD2. V lost 5 bases to trimming and J lost 6 bases; unmatched junction nucleotides: 9. Germline V CDR1 and CDR2: SEHNR, FQNEAQ (reference sequence). The CDR3 extends over 14 amino acids. The chain's CDR3 is CASSPSSGRLEQYF. The CDR3 coding sequence is TGTGCCAGCAGCCCCTCTAGCGGGCGCCTCGAGCAGTACTTC. The full variable domain, completed using reference TRBV7-9 and TRBJ2-7, is DTGVSQNPRHKITKRGQNVTFRCDPISEHNRLYWYRQTLGQGPEFLTYFQNEAQLEKSRLLSDRFSAERPKGSFSTLEIQRTEQGDSAMYLCASSPSSGRLEQYFGPGTRLTVT.

This clone was counted a few times. The CDR3 protein is CASSLVGGNTEAFF. CDR3 nucleotides: TGTGCCAGCAGCTTGGTTGGAGGGAACACTGAAGCTTTCTTT. V and J are TRBV11-2 and TRBJ1-1; D ambiguous. The V gene's germline CDR1 is SGHAT and CDR2 FQNNGV. The CDR3 has 14 residues. The germline V and J ends were trimmed by 3 bases and 1 base, with 9 bases remaining between them. The variable domain in full, with the rest retrieved from reference TRBV11-2 and TRBJ1-1, is EAGVAQSPRYKIIEKRQSVAFWCNPISGHATLYWYQQILGQGPKLLIQFQNNGVVDDSQLPKDRFSAERLKGVDSTLKIQPAKLEDSAVYLCASSLVGGNTEAFFGQGTRLTVV.

The chain is built from TRBV27 and TRBJ2-7; TRBD2 agrees at 14 bases. Germline-derived CDR1 and CDR2 are MNHEY and SMNVEV (reference sequence). There are 16 residues in the CDR3. Trimming cost V 4 bases and J 4 bases; bases outside gene matches: 6. CDR3 protein: CASSSGLAGGNYEQYF. CDR3 bases: TGTGCCAGCAGTTCCGGACTAGCGGGGGGAAATTACGAGCAGTACTTC.

This CDR3 is CASSLRGRRVEAFF. The DNA for the CDR3 is TGTGCCAGCAGTTTACGGGGAAGACGGGTTGAAGCTTTCTTT. The rearrangement joins TRBV27 to TRBJ1-1; D is undetermined. The germline V and J ends were trimmed by 2 bases and 7 bases, with 14 bases remaining between them. The CDR3 has 14 residues. CDR1 and CDR2 from the germline V gene are MNHEY and SMNVEV (reference sequence).

The rearrangement links TRBV19 to TRBJ2-7, with D possibly called TRBD1 or TRBD2 (6 bases each). The germline gives CDR1 LNHDA, CDR2 SQIVND (reference sequence). Trimming took 5 bases from V and 0 from J, leaving 11 bases between them. The CDR3 consists of 14 residues. This chain's CDR3 is CASSVRGASYEQYF. Written as DNA, the CDR3 is TGTGCCAGTAGTGTAAGGGGGGCCTCCTACGAGCAGTACTTC.

The chain links TRBV7-2 to TRBJ1-3, with 7 positions matching TRBD1. CDR3 length equals 15 residues. The junction had 5 bases not matched to a gene; V was cut back by 4 bases and J by 2 bases. Germline V gene data show CDR1 as SGHTA and CDR2 as FQGNSA. CDR3 DNA: TGTGCCAGCAGCTCCACAGGGGCCACTGGAAACACCATATATTTT. It codes for CASSSTGATGNTIYF.

This clone was found once. The junction and the germline gene differ at one end; a read error may be behind it. The chain is built from TRBV11-2 and TRBJ1-3; D may be TRBD1 (6 bases). The V gene's germline CDR1 is SGHAT and CDR2 FQNNGV. This CDR3 comprises 17 residues. DNA for the CDR3: TGTGCCAGCAGCTCCCCAGGACAGTTTTTGCCAGGAAGCACCATATATTTT. Translated, it gives CASSSPGQFLPGSTIYF.

The V gene is TRBV6-5, the J gene TRBJ1-2, with a possible D match to TRBD1 (6 bases). Germline CDR1 reads MNHEY; CDR2 reads SVGAGI. The CDR3 contains 15 residues. V was pared by 1 base and J by 4 bases, with 13 bases between. The CDR3 is CASSYLDRDIYGYTF. CDR3 sequence (DNA): TGTGCCAGCAGTTACTTGGACAGAGATATCTATGGCTACACCTTC.

V is TRBV7-3 and J is TRBJ2-5, with 7 nucleotides matching TRBD1. Looked up from germline, CDR1 is SGHTA and CDR2 is FQGTGA. The CDR3 is made up of 15 amino acids. Trimming at V came to 2 bases and at J to 1 base, leaving 4 bases not matched to a gene. The CDR3 region has the DNA TGTGCCAGCAGCTTATCGGGACAGCCCCAAGAGACCCAGTACTTC. This sequence encodes CASSLSGQPQETQYF.

The chain combines TRBV4-1 with TRBJ2-3; D perhaps matches TRBD2 (5 bases). CDR3 length equals 15 residues. V was pared by 10 bases and J by 2 bases, with 19 bases between. Germline CDR1 MGHRA, CDR2 YSYEKL. As DNA, the CDR3 is TGCGCCACCTCGAGGGTAAACCTGGCCACAGATACGCAGTATTTT. Translating gives CATSRVNLATDTQYF.

The chain is built from TRBV21-1 and TRBJ2-1; the table gives TRBD2 as D, unverified against the DNA. TRBV21-1 is marked as a pseudogene. The CDR3 length is 18 residues. The CDR3 DNA is TGTGCCAGCACCCGTGGTAGCGGGTTTTTAAGCTCCTACAATGAGCAGTTCTTC. It yields the protein CASTRGSGFLSSYNEQFF.

The chain uses TRBV6-4 and TRBJ1-1; D unresolved. This CDR3 comprises 13 residues. Trimming stripped 4 bases from V and 2 bases from J, with 8 bases between. Germline V lookup: CDR1 MRHNA, CDR2 SNTAGT. The CDR3 DNA reads TGTGCCAGCAGTGCCGAAAGAAACACTGAAGCTTTCTTT. Its translation is CASSAERNTEAFF.

This clone was recorded only once. The V call is TRBV5-1, the J call TRBJ2-3, with 8 bases matching TRBD2. The CDR3 runs to 17 residues. J gave up 5 bases and V 0 bases, and 11 bases lay outside the gene matches. Germline assignment: CDR1 SGHRS and CDR2 YFSETQ. This CDR3 reads CASSLVPVGSGVDTQYF. The CDR3 DNA is TGCGCCAGCAGCTTGGTACCGGTGGGTAGCGGGGTAGATACGCAGTATTTT.

The chain couples TRBV27 to TRBJ2-5; 7 bases align to TRBD1. The V gene's germline CDR1 is MNHEY and CDR2 SMNVEV (reference sequence). V gave up 4 bases and J gave up 7 bases; unmatched junction bases: 12. The CDR3 consists of 15 residues. The CDR3 bases are TGTGCCAGCAGTTCCTCACACCAGGGGGTAGGGACCCAGTACTTC. Translated: CASSSSHQGVGTQYF.